This TCR beta chain was retrieved from a study of T cell responses to AZD1222 COVID-19 vaccine. The CDR3 consists of 13 residues. Trimming took 3 bases from V and 6 from J; bases not matched to a gene: 4. Germline lookup yields CDR1 MNHEY and CDR2 SMNVEV (reference sequence). Sequencing was performed with immunoSEQ multiplex PCR; in TCRdb, only in-frame clones are kept and a portion is missing. The sample yields about 190,000 clones, about 94% seen once. This receptor was identified in an adult in good health. The rearrangement uses TRBV27 and TRBJ1-1, with TRBD1 matching 7 bases. The sequenced sample was peripheral blood, obtained on day 0 of AZD1222 vaccination. CDR3 coding DNA: TGTGCCAGCAGTTTCTTTCAGGGGGCTGAAGCTTTCTTT. As protein: CASSFFQGAEAFF.